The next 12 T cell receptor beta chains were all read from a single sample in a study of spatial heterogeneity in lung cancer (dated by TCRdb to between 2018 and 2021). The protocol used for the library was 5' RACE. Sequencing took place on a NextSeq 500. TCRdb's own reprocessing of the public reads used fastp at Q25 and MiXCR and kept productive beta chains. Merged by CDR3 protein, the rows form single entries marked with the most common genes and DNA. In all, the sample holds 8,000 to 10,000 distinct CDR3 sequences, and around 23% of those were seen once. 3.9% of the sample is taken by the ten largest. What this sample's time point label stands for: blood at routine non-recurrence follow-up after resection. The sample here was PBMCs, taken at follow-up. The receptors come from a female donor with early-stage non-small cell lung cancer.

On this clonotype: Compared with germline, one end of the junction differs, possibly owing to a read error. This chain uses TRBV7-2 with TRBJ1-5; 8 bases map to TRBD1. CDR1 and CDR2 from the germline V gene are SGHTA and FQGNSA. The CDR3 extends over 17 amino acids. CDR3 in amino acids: CASSPTRTGPVNQPQRF. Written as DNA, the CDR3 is TGTGCCAGCAGCCCAACTCGGACAGGGCCAGTCAATCAGCCCCAGCGTTTT.

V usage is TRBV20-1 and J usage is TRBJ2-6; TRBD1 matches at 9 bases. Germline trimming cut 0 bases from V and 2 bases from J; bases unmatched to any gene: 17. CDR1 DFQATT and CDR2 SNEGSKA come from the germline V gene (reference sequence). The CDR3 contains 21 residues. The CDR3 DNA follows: TGCAGTGCTAGAGACCTGGGGACAGGGAAGGGCGAAACTCCTGGGGCCAACGTCCTGACTTTC. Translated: CSARDLGTGKGETPGANVLTF.

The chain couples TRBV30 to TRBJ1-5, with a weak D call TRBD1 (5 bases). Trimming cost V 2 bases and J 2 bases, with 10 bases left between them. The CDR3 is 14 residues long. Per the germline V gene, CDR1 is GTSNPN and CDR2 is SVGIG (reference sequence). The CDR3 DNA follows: TGTGCCTGGAGTATTCAGGGAGGCAATCAGCCCCAGCATTTT. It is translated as CAWSIQGGNQPQHF. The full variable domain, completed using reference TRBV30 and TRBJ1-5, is SQTIHQWPATLVQPVGSPLSLECTVEGTSNPNLYWYRQAAGRGLQLLFYSVGIGQISSEVPQNLSASRPQDRQFILSSKKLLLSDSGFYLCAWSIQGGNQPQHFGDGTRLSIL.

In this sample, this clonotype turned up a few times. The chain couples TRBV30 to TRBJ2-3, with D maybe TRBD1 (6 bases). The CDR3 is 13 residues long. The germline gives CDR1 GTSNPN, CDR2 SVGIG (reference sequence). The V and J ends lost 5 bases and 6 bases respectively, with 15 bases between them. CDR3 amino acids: CAWDRGGRDTQYF. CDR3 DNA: TGTGCCTGGGACAGAGGGGGACGGGATACGCAGTATTTT.

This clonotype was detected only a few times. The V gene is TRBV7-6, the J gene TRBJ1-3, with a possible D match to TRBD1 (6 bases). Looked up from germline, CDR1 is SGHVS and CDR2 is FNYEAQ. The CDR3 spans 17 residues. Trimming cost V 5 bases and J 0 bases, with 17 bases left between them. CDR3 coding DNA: TGTGCCAGCAGCCTCCGGACAGCCGACCTCTCTGGAAACACCATATATTTT. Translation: CASSLRTADLSGNTIYF.

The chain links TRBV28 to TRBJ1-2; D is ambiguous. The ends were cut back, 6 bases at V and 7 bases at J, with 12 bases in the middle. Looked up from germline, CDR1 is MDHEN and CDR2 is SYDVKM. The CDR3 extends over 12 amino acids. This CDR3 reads CASSLTQVGYTF. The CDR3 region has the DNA TGTGCCAGCAGCCTTACCCAGGTTGGCTACACCTTC.

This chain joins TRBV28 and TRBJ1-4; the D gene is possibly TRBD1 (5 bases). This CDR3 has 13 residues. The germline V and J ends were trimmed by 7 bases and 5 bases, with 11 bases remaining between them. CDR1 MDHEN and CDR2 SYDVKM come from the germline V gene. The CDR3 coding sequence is TGTGCCAGCAAAAGCAGGGTGAATGAAAAACTGTTTTTT. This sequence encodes CASKSRVNEKLFF.

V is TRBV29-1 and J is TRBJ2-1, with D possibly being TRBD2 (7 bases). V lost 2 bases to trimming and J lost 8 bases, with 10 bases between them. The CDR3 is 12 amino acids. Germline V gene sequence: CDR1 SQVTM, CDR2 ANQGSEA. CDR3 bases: TGCAGCGTTGAACGGGGGGCCCATGAGCAGTTCTTC. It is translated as CSVERGAHEQFF.

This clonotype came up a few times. CDR3 sequence reads: CASSSPRSSYNEQFF. The CDR3 DNA follows: TGTGCCAGCAGCTCCCCCAGGTCATCCTACAATGAGCAGTTCTTC. The V call is TRBV7-9, the J call TRBJ2-1; D not resolved. Germline-derived CDR1 and CDR2 are SEHNR and FQNEAQ (reference sequence). The CDR3 loop spans 15 amino acids. V lost 4 bases and J lost 1, with 11 bases in between.

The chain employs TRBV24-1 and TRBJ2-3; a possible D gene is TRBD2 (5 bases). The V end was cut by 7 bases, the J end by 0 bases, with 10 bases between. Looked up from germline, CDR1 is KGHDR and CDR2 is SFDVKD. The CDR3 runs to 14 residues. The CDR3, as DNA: TGTGCCACCAGCCCCGGAGGAAGCACAGATACGCAGTATTTT. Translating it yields CATSPGGSTDTQYF.

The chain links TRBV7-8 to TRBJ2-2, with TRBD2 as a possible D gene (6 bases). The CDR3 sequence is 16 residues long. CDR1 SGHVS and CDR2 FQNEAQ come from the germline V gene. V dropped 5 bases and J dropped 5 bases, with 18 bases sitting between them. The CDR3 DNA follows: TGTGCCAGCAGCCCGGGGCTGGGAGGAGGGACCGGGGAGCTGTTTTTT. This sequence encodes CASSPGLGGGTGELFF.

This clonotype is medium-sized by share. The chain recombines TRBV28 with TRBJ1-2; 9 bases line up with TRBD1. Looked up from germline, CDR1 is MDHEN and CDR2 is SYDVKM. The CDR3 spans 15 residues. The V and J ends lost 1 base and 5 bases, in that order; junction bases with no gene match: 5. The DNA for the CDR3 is TGTGCCAGCAGTTTATCCCCGGGACAGGGTTATGGCTACACCTTC. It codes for CASSLSPGQGYGYTF.